These T cell receptor beta chains were read from a single sample in a study of control samples from healthy donors and cancer patients. Here immunoSEQ multiplex PCR was the method, and the copy in TCRdb shows in-frame clones only, minus some. Here the sample spans 100,000 to 150,000 clones, about 87% being singletons. The sequencing sample was made of blood. Source of these receptors: a man between 60 and 75 years old in good health. The CDR3 runs from the conserved cysteine through the conserved F or W. D genes are given only for firm matches. Some rows have no size entry. The others give once, few or many, or a class for an expanded clone.

TRBV27	NA	TRBJ2-1	NA	CASSSWTDYNEQFF	TGTGCCAGCAGTTCCTGGACAGACTACAATGAGCAGTTCTTC
TRBV15	NA	TRBJ2-1	NA	CATSRRIQGLNEQFF	TGTGCCACCAGCCGTAGAATACAGGGCTTGAATGAGCAGTTCTTC
TRBV28	NA	TRBJ1-1	NA	CASSRSMNTEAFF	TGTGCCAGCAGTAGAAGTATGAACACTGAAGCTTTCTTT
TRBV19	NA	TRBJ1-2	TRBD1	CASRDRTGFNRGYGYTF	TGTGCCAGTAGGGATCGGACAGGGTTTAACCGCGGCTATGGCTACACCTTC
TRBV28	NA	TRBJ2-7	NA	CASNPGPPYEQYF	TGTGCCAGCAACCCGGGACCACCCTACGAGCAGTACTTC
TRBV3-1/TRBV3-2	NA	TRBJ2-7	NA	CASSQEGHEQYF	TGTGCCAGCAGCCAAGAGGGGCACGAGCAGTACTTC
TRBV19	few	TRBJ1-5	TRBD1	CASSLGTGNQPQHF	TGTGCCAGTAGTCTCGGGACAGGAAACCAGCCCCAGCATTTT
TRBV6-6	NA	TRBJ2-7	NA	CASSSRDYEQYF	TGTGCCAGCAGTTCCAGGGACTACGAGCAGTACTTC
TRBV24-1	NA	TRBJ1-5	NA	CATSDARVNQPQHF	TGTGCCACCAGTGATGCGAGGGTAAATCAGCCCCAGCATTTT
TRBV28	few	TRBJ1-1	NA	CASSLQGEAFF	TGTGCCAGCAGTTTGCAGGGAGAAGCTTTCTTT
TRBV10-3	NA	TRBJ1-4	NA	CAISDAVGRFGEKLFF	TGTGCCATCAGTGACGCGGTGGGGCGTTTTGGTGAAAAACTGTTTTTT
TRBV7-9	NA	TRBJ2-4	TRBD1	CASSLDRADIQYF	TGTGCCAGCAGCTTGGACAGGGCTGACATTCAGTACTTC
TRBV24-1	NA	TRBJ2-3	TRBD1	CATSRPGQGTDTQYF	TGTGCCACCAGTCGACCCGGACAGGGTACAGATACGCAGTATTTT
TRBV4-3	NA	TRBJ2-6	NA	CASSPQGLRGANVLTF	TGCGCCAGCAGCCCCCAAGGACTTCGAGGGGCCAACGTCCTGACTTTC
TRBV6-2/TRBV6-3	NA	TRBJ1-6	TRBD1	CASSYTGEALHF	TGTGCCAGCAGTTATACAGGGGAGGCCCTCCACTTT
TRBV18	NA	TRBJ2-3	NA	CASSNLKGGLSTDTQYF	TGTGCCAGCTCAAATTTGAAGGGCGGACTTAGCACAGATACGCAGTATTTT
TRBV5-6	NA	TRBJ1-4	TRBD1	CASSGLGTGNEKLFF	TGTGCCAGCAGCGGTCTCGGGACAGGGAATGAAAAACTGTTTTTT
TRBV5-8	NA	TRBJ1-3	NA	CASLQGLRNTIYF	TGTGCCAGCTTACAGGGTTTAAGAAACACCATATATTTT
TRBV5-1	NA	TRBJ2-7	NA	CASSLVGARDEQYF	TGCGCCAGCAGCTTGGTGGGGGCGCGAGACGAGCAGTACTTC
TRBV11-2	few	TRBJ2-7	TRBD2	CASRKSGDHYEQYF	TGTGCCAGCAGAAAAAGCGGGGACCACTACGAGCAGTACTTC
TRBV4-3	NA	TRBJ2-3	TRBD2	CASSAAGGPSTDTQYF	TGCGCCAGCAGCGCCGCGGGGGGTCCTAGCACAGATACGCAGTATTTT
TRBV11-1	NA	TRBJ2-2	TRBD1	CASSPGTGETGELFF	TGTGCCAGCAGCCCCGGGACAGGGGAAACCGGGGAGCTGTTTTTT
TRBV19	NA	TRBJ1-2	NA	CASSLTSYGYTF	TGTGCCAGTAGTCTTACATCTTATGGCTACACCTTC
TRBV10-3	once	TRBJ1-3	NA	CATRVQGLSGNTIYF	TGTGCCACCCGAGTTCAGGGACTATCTGGAAACACCATATATTTT
TRBV12-3/TRBV12-4	NA	TRBJ1-2	NA	CASSFLGKAGYTF	TGTGCCAGCAGTTTCCTGGGAAAAGCTGGCTACACCTTC
TRBV19	once	TRBJ1-4	TRBD1	CATETGSGGSRGEKLFF	TGTGCCACCGAAACGGGGTCAGGGGGATCGCGAGGGGAAAAACTGTTTTTT
TRBV28	NA	TRBJ2-7	TRBD1	CASSQQGQKQYF	TGTGCCAGCAGTCAACAGGGGCAAAAGCAGTACTTC
TRBV7-9	NA	TRBJ1-6	TRBD1	CASSARTGGESPLHF	TGTGCCAGCAGCGCCCGGACAGGGGGCGAGTCACCCCTCCACTTT
TRBV7-9	NA	TRBJ1-5	NA	CASSLGDSNQPQHF	TGTGCCAGCAGCCTAGGAGATAGCAATCAGCCCCAGCATTTT
TRBV6-2/TRBV6-3	NA	TRBJ2-2	TRBD1	CASSLDGTGRGGELFF	TGTGCCAGCAGCCTCGACGGGACAGGGCGTGGCGGGGAGCTGTTTTTT
TRBV20-1	NA	TRBJ1-1	NA	CSASYINTEAFF	TGCAGTGCTAGTTACATAAACACTGAAGCTTTCTTT
TRBV7-2	NA	TRBJ2-6	NA	CASSLQGTSGANVLTF	TGTGCCAGCAGCTTACAGGGGACCTCTGGGGCCAACGTCCTGACTTTC
TRBV30	NA	TRBJ1-1	NA	CAWSVDSEAFF	TGTGCCTGGAGTGTCGATAGTGAAGCTTTCTTT
TRBV7-2	NA	TRBJ2-2	NA	CASSLMTGSRGELFF	TGTGCCAGCAGCTTAATGACGGGTAGCCGCGGGGAGCTGTTTTTT
TRBV5-1	NA	TRBJ2-1	TRBD1	CASSLGQGLEQFF	TGCGCCAGCAGCCTGGGACAGGGATTGGAGCAGTTCTTC
TRBV28	NA	TRBJ1-1	TRBD1	CASSSGQLNTEAFF	TGTGCCAGCAGTTCGGGACAGCTGAACACTGAAGCTTTCTTT
TRBV19	NA	TRBJ2-7	TRBD1	CARVQDGTARLTSSYEQYF	TGTGCCAGAGTACAGGACGGGACAGCACGACTTACGAGCTCCTACGAGCAGTACTTC
TRBV28	NA	TRBJ2-3	TRBD2	CASSLAGGHTDTQYF	TGTGCCAGCAGTTTAGCGGGGGGGCACACAGATACGCAGTATTTT
TRBV14	once	TRBJ2-7	TRBD1	CASSLTGQGYEQYF	TGTGCCAGCAGCCTTACGGGACAGGGTTACGAGCAGTACTTC
TRBV24-1	NA	TRBJ1-4	NA	CATSDLNSEKLFF	TGTGCCACCAGTGATTTAAACAGCGAAAAACTGTTTTTT
TRBV5-1	NA	TRBJ2-1	TRBD1	CASSLPGTGGGVLF	TGCGCCAGCAGCTTGCCGGGGACAGGGGGCGGAGTGCTCTTC
TRBV2	NA	TRBJ1-1	NA	CATSGGGWSTEAFF	TGTGCCACCTCCGGGGGCGGGTGGAGCACTGAAGCTTTCTTT
TRBV14	NA	TRBJ2-7	NA	CASSRDPSRTYEQYF	TGTGCCAGCAGCCGAGACCCCTCCCGGACCTACGAGCAGTACTTC
TRBV4-3	once	TRBJ2-7	NA	CASSQEKAGAQYF	TGCGCCAGCAGCCAAGAAAAGGCGGGCGCGCAGTACTTC
TRBV5-1	NA	TRBJ1-1	NA	CASSTNSQGNTEAFF	TGCGCCAGCAGCACCAATTCCCAGGGGAACACTGAAGCTTTCTTT